These 17 T cell receptor beta chains share one sample of origin, sequenced in a study of cytomegalovirus exposure and HLA in healthy donors. This PCR relied on a set of 60 Vbeta primers and 13 Jbeta primers. Generated by immunoSEQ multiplex PCR, the TCRdb table keeps only in-frame clones and is missing some. This sample's table has 150,000 to 200,000 clones. The sequencing sample was made of PBMCs. Every receptor here comes from a man aged 25 to 45 in good health and CMV-seronegative.

The J gene is TRBJ1-4, the V gene TRBV5-4, with 9 bases aligning to TRBD1. This CDR3 is built from 15 residues. J was trimmed by 8 bases and V by 0 bases; bases with no gene match: 5. CDR1 SGHNT and CDR2 YYREEE come from the germline V gene (reference sequence). In DNA form, the CDR3 reads TGTGCCAGCAGCTTGGAGACAGGGGGGAGCGAAAAACTGTTTTTT. As protein: CASSLETGGSEKLFF.

This chain joins TRBV28 and TRBJ1-1; 9 bases agree with TRBD1. The CDR3 loop spans 13 amino acids. J was trimmed by 8 bases and V by 7 bases; bases with no gene match: 8. From germline, CDR1 is MDHEN and CDR2 SYDVKM. The CDR3 protein is CASKTPGQGEAFF. The CDR3, as DNA: TGTGCCAGCAAAACCCCCGGACAGGGGGAAGCTTTCTTT.

To note about this clone: Germline and junction disagree at one end, which may indicate a read error. The chain employs TRBV28 and TRBJ2-5, with a weak D call TRBD2 (6 bases). The CDR3 has 11 amino acids. CDR1 is MDHEN and CDR2 is SYDVKM in the germline V gene. The CDR3 here is CASRKSGTLNF. Here the CDR3 DNA reads TGTGCCAGCCGTAAGTCCGGGACTTTGAACTTC.

The genes are TRBV4-1 and TRBJ2-5; 7 bases agree with TRBD1. The DNA end favors TRBJ2-7, so the J call may be wrong. Germline V gives CDR1 MGHRA, CDR2 YSYEKL. The CDR3 is 15 residues long. CDR3 in amino acids: CASSQTGTAAYEQYF. Written as DNA, the CDR3 is TGCGCCAGCAGCCAAACAGGGACAGCAGCTTACGAGCAGTACTTC.

The chain has TRBV14 and TRBJ1-4; D is perhaps TRBD1 (6 bases). V was cut by 0 bases and J by 0 bases, with 11 bases left in between. Looked up from germline, CDR1 is SGHDN and CDR2 is FVKESK. The CDR3 is 17 residues long. CDR3 coding DNA: TGTGCCAGCAGCCAAGATAAGGGGGTTGCAACTAATGAAAAACTGTTTTTT. This sequence encodes CASSQDKGVATNEKLFF. Full variable domain (missing parts from reference TRBV14 and TRBJ1-4): EAGVTQFPSHSVIEKGQTVTLRCDPISGHDNLYWYRRVMGKEIKFLLHFVKESKQDESGMPNNRFLAERTGGTYSTLKVQPAELEDSGVYFCASSQDKGVATNEKLFFGSGTQLSVL.

The chain employs TRBV10-2 and TRBJ2-7, with D unresolved. The CDR3 runs 12 residues. Per germline, CDR1 WSHSY and CDR2 SAAADI. V was shortened by 6 bases and J by 0 bases, with 6 bases between the two germline ends. The CDR3 protein is CASRRSSYEQYF. In DNA, the CDR3 is TGCGCCAGCAGGCGAAGCTCCTACGAGCAGTACTTC.

This sequence joins TRBV27 and TRBJ2-4, with D tentatively TRBD1 (6 bases). Germline CDR1 and CDR2: MNHEY and SMNVEV (reference sequence). The CDR3 totals 12 residues. V was trimmed by 6 bases and J by 9 bases, leaving 12 bases between them. The CDR3 region is CASSLEGGIQYF. The DNA for the CDR3 is TGTGCCAGCAGCCTCGAAGGGGGCATTCAGTACTTC.

This chain links TRBV4-1 with TRBJ1-5, with 7 positions matching TRBD1. In germline, CDR1 is MGHRA, CDR2 YSYEKL. The CDR3 contains 18 residues. After removal of 0 bases from V and 0 bases from J, the junction contained 8 bases not matched to a gene. The CDR3 sequence is CASSQDRDRYYSNQPQHF. CDR3 DNA sequence: TGCGCCAGCAGCCAAGACCGGGACAGATACTATAGCAATCAGCCCCAGCATTTT.

The rearrangement joins TRBV9 to TRBJ1-1; D unresolved. Between the trimmed V and J ends, which lost 3 bases and 3 bases, there was a span of 9 bases. Germline CDR1 is SGDLS and CDR2 is YYNGEE. This CDR3 is built from 13 residues. The CDR3 DNA sequence: TGTGCCAGCAGCGGCGGGCCGGACACTGAAGCTTTCTTT. This gives the protein CASSGGPDTEAFF.

The chain couples TRBV28 to TRBJ1-6; 10 bases map to TRBD1. There are 15 residues in the CDR3. Germline CDR1 reads MDHEN; CDR2 reads SYDVKM. J was trimmed by 9 bases and V by 5 bases; bases with no gene match: 7. CDR3 region: CASSVAGTGASPLHF. In DNA form, the CDR3 reads TGTGCCAGCAGTGTAGCCGGGACAGGGGCTTCACCCCTCCACTTT.

The CDR3 sequence is CASSWGGGKDYEQYF. The CDR3 DNA sequence: TGTGCCAGCAGCTGGGGTGGCGGGAAGGACTACGAGCAGTACTTC. The chain employs TRBV5-4 and TRBJ2-7, with D possibly TRBD2 on 6 matching bases. Trimming pared 3 bases from V and 3 bases from J, leaving 16 bases between. This CDR3 comprises 15 residues. Germline values: CDR1 SGHNT, CDR2 YYREEE (reference sequence).

J is TRBJ2-3 and V is TRBV7-2; 13 nucleotides match TRBD2. CDR3 length: 16 residues. Germline trimming cut 5 bases from V and 2 bases from J; bases unmatched to any gene: 4. The germline gives CDR1 SGHTA, CDR2 FQGNSA. CDR3 in amino acids: CASSPGLAGYTDTQYF. CDR3 in DNA: TGTGCCAGCAGCCCGGGACTAGCGGGGTACACAGATACGCAGTATTTT.

The chain carries TRBV11-3 and TRBJ1-4, with D perhaps TRBD1 (6 bases). CDR3 length equals 13 residues. The germline V gene encodes CDR1 SGHNT and CDR2 YENEEA. V was clipped by 10 bases and J by 8 bases, with 17 bases between them. CDR3: CATSGALGEKLFF. CDR3 in DNA: TGTGCCACGTCAGGGGCCCTCGGAGAAAAACTGTTTTTT.

J is TRBJ2-7 and V is TRBV11-2, with 7 bases that match TRBD1. Germline V lookup: CDR1 SGHAT, CDR2 FQNNGV. This CDR3 has 14 residues. J gave up 2 bases and V 4 bases, and 5 bases lay outside the gene matches. Here the CDR3 DNA reads TGTGCCAGCAGCTCTTACAGGGGAGCCTACGAGCAGTACTTC. It yields the protein CASSSYRGAYEQYF.

J is TRBJ2-5 and V is TRBV7-9; D is unclear. The CDR3 is 15 amino acids. Germline V gene lookup returns CDR1 SEHNR and CDR2 FQNEAQ (reference sequence). Deletions cut 4 bases from V and 2 bases from J, with 14 bases between. As DNA, the CDR3 is TGTGCCAGCAGCTCCCTATGGCGCGGACAAGAGACCCAGTACTTC. Translation: CASSSLWRGQETQYF.

The V gene is TRBV7-8, the J gene TRBJ2-7, with 8 bases fitting TRBD2. With 5 bases clipped from V and 5 bases from J, the junction kept 11 bases outside the gene matches. CDR3 length: 15 residues. Germline CDR1 and CDR2: SGHVS and FQNEAQ. CDR3 sequence: CASSARTSSGDEQYF. CDR3 nucleotide sequence: TGTGCCAGCAGCGCCCGGACTAGCTCAGGGGACGAGCAGTACTTC.

This chain joins TRBV21-1 and TRBJ2-6; the table assigns TRBD2, which was not confirmed against the DNA. TRBV21-1 is a pseudogene segment. CDR3 length: 18 residues. CDR3: CASSKGGFAASGANVLTF. Here the CDR3 DNA reads TGTGCCAGCAGCAAAGGAGGTTTTGCGGCCTCTGGGGCCAACGTCCTGACTTTC.